The 2 T cell receptor beta chains below were found in one sample sequenced in a study of blood T cell repertoires in COVID-19. The protocol was immunoSEQ multiplex PCR, while the TCRdb copy is restricted to in-frame clones and leaves out a portion. This table holds 130,000 or so clones, 75% to 90% found once. The sample consisted of peripheral blood. The receptors originated from a man aged 60-69 years with COVID-19, enrolled during active disease.

The CDR3 region is CASRWTGGAGGELFF. As DNA, the CDR3 is TGTGCCAGTAGATGGACAGGGGGCGCTGGCGGGGAGCTGTTTTTT. This chain links TRBV19 with TRBJ2-2; 11 nucleotides agree with TRBD1. J was trimmed by 7 bases and V by 6 bases; bases with no gene match: 7. Germline V gene sequence: CDR1 LNHDA, CDR2 SQIVND (reference sequence). This CDR3 has 15 residues.

The chain links TRBV5-1 to TRBJ1-2; 7 bases agree with TRBD1. With 2 bases clipped from V and 8 bases from J, the junction kept 6 bases outside the gene matches. This CDR3 contains 13 residues. In germline, CDR1 is SGHRS, CDR2 YFSETQ. The CDR3 protein is CASSLDRVSGYTF. As DNA, the CDR3 is TGCGCCAGCAGCTTAGACAGGGTCTCCGGCTACACCTTC.